This T cell receptor beta chain was documented in a study of blood T cell repertoires in COVID-19. Across the whole study: Sample material is recorded as cDNA or gDNA derived from T cells, B-cell-depleted T cells, or PBMCs.

CDR1 and CDR2 from the germline V gene are SGHVS and FQNEAQ. The CDR3 has 16 amino acids. V lost 1 base and J 1 base, leaving 11 bases between the germline ends. Source study methods: Using reference gene primer amplification, nucleated cell counts were estimated. The method was immunoSEQ multiplex PCR; TCRdb's version includes in-frame clones alone and lacks a portion of them. The DNA gave D and trimming, while V, J and clone size come from that table. The sample records over 120,000 clones, 70% to 80% being singletons. J is TRBJ1-3 and V is TRBV7-8; D uncertain. This TCR derives from a woman in her 50s with active or convalescent COVID-19. Input material: peripheral blood. The CDR3 loop reads CASSLGAEQSGNTIYF. CDR3 nucleotides: TGTGCCAGCAGCTTAGGCGCAGAACAGTCTGGAAACACCATATATTTT. Looking up the rest from reference TRBV7-8 and TRBJ1-3 gives the full variable domain: GAGVSQSPRYKVAKRGQDVALRCDPISGHVSLFWYQQALGQGPEFLTYFQNEAQLDKSGLPSDRFFAERPEGSVSTLKIQRTQQEDSAVYLCASSLGAEQSGNTIYFGEGSWLTVV.